This record looks at one TCR beta chain sequence and its context. The clone's antigen remains unknown. No per-base quality is available; no much larger clone lies one base away. Based on the germline V gene (reference sequence), the CDR1 and CDR2 sequences are PRHDT and FYEKMQ. The CDR3 holds 12 amino acids from the cysteine to the phenylalanine. This entry keeps only the CDR3 DNA: 36 bases, framed from base 1. The junction shows trimming of 5 bases on V and 8 bases on J, plus 13 bases between the germline ends. Using the deep immunoSEQ assay, multiplex PCR amplified TCR CDR3 regions from genomic DNA. Extracted genomic DNA from each cell subset was spread evenly across all wells of several immunoSEQ 96-well plates, with each plate serving as a replicate. For sorted subsets, approximately 210 ng genomic DNA, equal to about 30,000 T cell genomes, was loaded into each replicate PCR. Purified libraries were measured with a Qubit 3.0 fluorometer, size-checked on a Bioanalyzer 2100, and measured again with the KAPA Library Quantification kit. Every immunoSEQ 96-well plate was sequenced on a separate single-read 150-cycle Illumina NextSeq 550 flow cell. The original methods were these. The immunoSEQ output contained only junctional sequences without quality scores, so filtering could not match that applied to full-length reads. Sequences were annotated with PyIR, a Python wrapper for IgBLAST v1.9, using IMGT germline references to assign V/J genes and CDR3. Any read was removed if the V/J assignment was weak (E-value above 1e-6), the CDR3 was missing, or the read contained stop codons, out-of-frame junctions, or ambiguous translated residues. A V3J clonotype was defined by an identical inferred V gene, J gene, and CDR3 amino acid sequence. The percentage overlap between two repertoires was calculated by dividing the number of shared unique clonotypes by the size of the smaller repertoire. RTK rarefaction, the Chao1 estimator, and Recon v2.1 estimates of unobserved clonotypes were used to assess repertoire richness. OLGA was used to compute generation probabilities for all TCRbeta clonotypes that the gDNA method yielded from four donors. Here the immuneACCESS table is served through TCRdb, limited to in-frame sequences with V and J called. Missing clones are a known gap in these copies; in checked studies unresolved V genes cover under half, and the rest lacks a known reason. V, J and clone size reflect that table, while D and trimming were determined from the DNA. The sample data list around 1.1 million clones, and approximately 80% of these were observed just once. Roughly 0.55% of the sample goes to the ten largest clones.

This record belongs to a study of shared clonotypes between healthy human individuals (dated by TCRdb to 2019 to 2021). For the study in its entirety: The cohort included a few men and two women between 18 and 49 years of age. The study deeply sequenced blood TCR repertoires of several healthy adults to estimate repertoire size and the extent of clonotype sharing between individuals. To increase sequencing depth and limit assay-specific biases, different laboratories used diverse techniques to prepare libraries and sequence TCR repertoires. For each donor, three plates each were used for CD4 naive and CD4 memory, two plates were used for CD8 naive, and one plate was used for CD8 memory. Per donor, leukapheresis produced somewhere between about 0.94 and 8.9 billion PBMCs.

Overall results and qualifications from the work: The genetic and exposure-history diversity represented was limited by the small number of donors. Naive subsets generally had larger estimated clonotype richness than memory subsets did. Incomplete sequencing was indicated by rarefaction of sorted-subset datasets, despite the large sequencing depth. Only blood was sampled, and tissue TCR repertoires likely differ from those in blood. About 5% of naive CD4, 3.5% of naive CD8, 2.3% of memory CD4, and less than 0.45% of memory CD8 clonotypes were shared across several donors. Higher generation probabilities were observed for clonotypes shared by all four sorted-subset donors than for non-shared clonotypes. Pairwise subsampling led to the expectation that sequencing depth would affect the degree of clonotype sharing among donors.

The donors were healthy, HIV-negative adults with no recently reported acute infections or vaccinations. Only Caucasian adults living in Nashville, Tennessee, USA were represented among the donors. Magnetic negative selection was used to enrich CD4+ T cells, after which naive cells were positively selected on CD45RA and the negative fraction became the memory subset. Blood was obtained by leukapheresis, after which PBMCs were separated by Ficoll-Histopaque density gradient centrifugation and cryopreserved in liquid nitrogen vapor phase. Analytical flow cytometry was used to check the purity and quantity of every magnetically sorted T cell population. Genomic DNA was isolated from each sorted fraction and quantified by UV absorbance on a Nanodrop 2000c.

The chain was built from TRBV13 and TRBJ2-7; no confident D gene assignment can be made. The specimen was memory CD4+ T cells from PBMCs. Taken with the paper, the label for cell subset or site translates to: CD45RA-negative fraction. The clonotype comes from a man aged 18 to 30 in good health. Some clones in this sample may be carry-over from other donors' samples. The bases read TGTGCCAGCAGCCCCCTCGTTGGGCAGCAGTACTTC. Protein translation: CASSPLVGQQYF.